This T cell receptor (beta chain) was found in a study of blood T cell repertoires in COVID-19. Whole-study context: The samples span acute and convalescent COVID-19 from the United States, Italy and Spain.

CDR3 length: 13 residues. J was trimmed by 2 bases and V by 6 bases; bases with no gene match: 4. Germline-derived CDR1 and CDR2 are LNHDA and SQIVND (reference sequence). Original data processing: The assay estimated nucleated cells by amplifying reference gene primers. Generated by immunoSEQ multiplex PCR, the TCRdb table keeps only in-frame clones and is missing some. V, J and clone size were drawn from that table, and D and trimming were deduced from the DNA. The sample includes some 390,000 clones, about nine tenths of them seen just once. This clonotype was obtained from a woman aged 40 to 55 with COVID-19, enrolled during active disease. The chain links TRBV19 to TRBJ2-7; 7 bases line up with TRBD1. Sequencing used peripheral blood. The CDR3 DNA is TGTGCCAGTAGGAGACAGGGTACCTACGAGCAGTACTTC. It yields the protein CASRRQGTYEQYF. Combining the CDR3 with reference TRBV19 and TRBJ2-7 gives the whole variable domain DGGITQSPKYLFRKEGQNVTLSCEQNLNHDAMYWYRQDPGQGLRLIYYSQIVNDFQKGDIAEGYSVSREKKESFPLTVTSAQKNPTAFYLCASRRQGTYEQYFGPGTRLTVT.